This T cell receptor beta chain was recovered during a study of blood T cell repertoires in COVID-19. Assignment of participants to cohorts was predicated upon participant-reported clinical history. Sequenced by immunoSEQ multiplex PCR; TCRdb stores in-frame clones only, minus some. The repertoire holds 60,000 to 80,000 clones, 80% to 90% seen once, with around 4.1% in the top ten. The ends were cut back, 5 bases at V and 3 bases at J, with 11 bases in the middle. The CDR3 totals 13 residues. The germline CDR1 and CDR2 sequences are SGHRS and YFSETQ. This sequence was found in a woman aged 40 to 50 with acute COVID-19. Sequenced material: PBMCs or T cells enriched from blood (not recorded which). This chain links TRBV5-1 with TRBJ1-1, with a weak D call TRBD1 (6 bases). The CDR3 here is CASRTGPDTEAFF. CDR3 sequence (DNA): TGCGCCAGCAGGACAGGCCCGGACACTGAAGCTTTCTTT.